This T cell receptor beta chain was obtained from a study of cytomegalovirus exposure and HLA in healthy donors. The PCR made use of 60 Vbeta and 13 Jbeta primers. TCRdb keeps only in-frame clones here, not all; method: immunoSEQ multiplex PCR. Of around 150,000 clones detected, 84% appear once; the ten largest clones hold about 2.6%. Study results and limitations: A previous analysis found most TCR beta V segments productive roughly 87% or roughly 30% of the time.

The ends lost 7 bases at V and 7 bases at J; junction bases unmatched: 5. Per germline, CDR1 MNHEY and CDR2 SMNVEV (reference sequence). This CDR3 has 13 residues. As for this clone: Its matching antigen is unknown.

Material for sequencing was PBMCs. The chain links TRBV27 to TRBJ2-3, with 10 bases identical to TRBD1. The clonotype comes from a boy between 2 and 10 years old in good health and CMV-seronegative. For the CDR3, the DNA is TGTGCCAGCATGGGGACAGGGGCCTATACGCAGTATTTT. It is translated as CASMGTGAYTQYF.